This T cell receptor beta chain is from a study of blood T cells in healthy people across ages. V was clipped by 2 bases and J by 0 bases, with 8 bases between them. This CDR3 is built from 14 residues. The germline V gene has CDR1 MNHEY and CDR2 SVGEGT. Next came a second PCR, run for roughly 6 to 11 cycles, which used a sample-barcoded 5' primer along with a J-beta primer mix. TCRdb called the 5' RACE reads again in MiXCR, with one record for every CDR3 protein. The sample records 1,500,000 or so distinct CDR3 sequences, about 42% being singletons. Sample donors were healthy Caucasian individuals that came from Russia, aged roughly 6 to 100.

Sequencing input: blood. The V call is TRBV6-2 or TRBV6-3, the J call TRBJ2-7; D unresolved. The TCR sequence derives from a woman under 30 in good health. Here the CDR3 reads CASSYRADSYEQYF. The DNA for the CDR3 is TGTGCCAGCAGTTACAGGGCTGACTCCTACGAGCAGTACTTC.